This passage covers 22 T cell receptor beta chains from one sample sequenced in a study of T cells in narcolepsy. Generated by immunoSEQ multiplex PCR, the TCRdb table keeps only in-frame clones and is missing some. The sample has tens of thousands of clones; roughly 85% are singletons. The specimen sequenced was CD45RA- memory CD4+ T cells from PBMCs. These receptors all stem from a human donor with narcolepsy.

The genes are TRBV5-1 and TRBJ2-7; TRBD2 matches at 8 bases. CDR1 and CDR2 from the germline V gene are SGHRS and YFSETQ. V was pared by 5 bases and J by 3 bases, with 7 bases of the junction left unmatched. The CDR3 runs to 14 residues. In DNA, the CDR3 is TGCGCCAGCAGACCTGGACTAGCCGGCTACGAGCAGTACTTC. Translated, it gives CASRPGLAGYEQYF.

CDR3 sequence reads: CASSLPVSYEQYF. CDR3 DNA: TGTGCCAGCAGTCTCCCGGTCTCCTACGAGCAGTACTTC. V gene TRBV7-8 combines with J gene TRBJ2-7; no reliable D call. The CDR3 consists of 13 residues. CDR1 SGHVS and CDR2 FQNEAQ come from the germline V gene. Trimming shortened V by 6 bases and J by 0 bases, and 9 bases separated the two germline ends.

The chain is built from TRBV6-4 and TRBJ1-5; the D gene is possibly TRBD1 (6 bases). This CDR3 spans 18 amino acids. Germline V gives CDR1 MRHNA, CDR2 SNTAGT. V lost 2 bases to trimming and J lost 0 bases, with 17 bases between them. CDR3 nucleotide sequence: TGTGCCAGCAGTGACCGGCAGGGGAGAGTGTCTAGCAATCAGCCCCAGCATTTT. Amino acids: CASSDRQGRVSSNQPQHF.

J is TRBJ2-2 and V is TRBV27; 9 nucleotides agree with TRBD2. Per germline, CDR1 MNHEY and CDR2 SMNVEV (reference sequence). The ends lost 7 bases at V and 7 bases at J; junction bases unmatched: 28. The CDR3 sequence is 21 residues long. The CDR3 reads CASKLLIAGAGREGHNGELFF. The CDR3 nucleotides read TGTGCCAGCAAACTTTTAATAGCGGGAGCCGGGCGGGAGGGCCATAACGGGGAGCTGTTTTTT.

The rearrangement uses TRBV30 and TRBJ1-2; perhaps TRBD1 as D (6 bases). Germline CDR1 reads GTSNPN; CDR2 reads SVGIG (reference sequence). Trimming shortened V by 7 bases and J by 4 bases, and 19 bases separated the two germline ends. CDR3 length: 14 amino acids. CDR3 region: CASTRDTDGYGYTF. CDR3 DNA sequence: TGTGCCTCCACCCGGGACACGGACGGCTATGGCTACACCTTC. Full variable domain (rest looked up from reference TRBV30 and TRBJ1-2): SQTIHQWPATLVQPVGSPLSLECTVEGTSNPNLYWYRQAAGRGLQLLFYSVGIGQISSEVPQNLSASRPQDRQFILSSKKLLLSDSGFYLCASTRDTDGYGYTFGSGTRLTVV.

V is TRBV10-1 and J is TRBJ2-3; 9 bases fit TRBD2. The CDR3 consists of 15 residues. Germline CDR1 and CDR2: WNHNN and SYGVQD (reference sequence). V dropped 4 bases and J dropped 5; count of bases not matched to a gene: 7. CDR3 nucleotide sequence: TGCGCCAGCAGTGTCTGCGGGAGGGCCGAAGATACGCAGTATTTT. It encodes CASSVCGRAEDTQYF.

The chain uses TRBV5-4 and TRBJ2-2; D remains unclear. The V gene lost 2 bases and the J gene lost 4 bases, with 12 bases spanning the gap. Germline V gene lookup returns CDR1 SGHNT and CDR2 YYREEE (reference sequence). The CDR3 extends over 15 amino acids. CDR3 bases: TGTGCCAGCAGCTTCGGAGAACTGGTCACCGGGGAGCTGTTTTTT. Its protein product is CASSFGELVTGELFF.

In its sample, this clone was seen once. This chain uses TRBV5-1 with TRBJ2-1, with 14 nucleotides matching TRBD2. Germline CDR1 is SGHRS and CDR2 is YFSETQ. V was clipped by 1 base and J by 7 bases; unmatched bases: 4. The CDR3 has 16 residues. CDR3: CASSLRLAGGGNEQFF. CDR3 nucleotide sequence: TGCGCCAGCAGCTTGAGACTAGCGGGAGGGGGAAATGAGCAGTTCTTC. The entire variable domain, with the rest obtained from reference TRBV5-1 and TRBJ2-1, is as follows: KAGVTQTPRYLIKTRGQQVTLSCSPISGHRSVSWYQQTPGQGLQFLFEYFSETQRNKGNFPGRFSGRQFSNSRSEMNVSTLELGDSALYLCASSLRLAGGGNEQFFGPGTRLTVL.

The J gene is TRBJ1-5, the V gene TRBV28; 8 positions match TRBD1. The germline gives CDR1 MDHEN, CDR2 SYDVKM. Losses at the gene ends were 3 bases for V and 11 bases for J; bases not matched to a gene: 9. CDR3 length: 14 amino acids. CDR3 protein: CASSFSQGAQTQHF. The CDR3 bases are TGTGCCAGCAGTTTCTCTCAGGGGGCCCAGACCCAGCATTTT. Drawing the rest from reference TRBV28 and TRBJ1-5, the complete variable domain is DVKVTQSSRYLVKRTGEKVFLECVQDMDHENMFWYRQDPGLGLRLIYFSYDVKMKEKGDIPEGYSVSREKKERFSLILESASTNQTSMYLCASSFSQGAQTQHFGDGTRLSIL.

This rearrangement joins TRBV2 to TRBJ1-1; 7 nucleotides align to TRBD1. The V segment lost 6 bases and the J segment 6 bases; nucleotides outside the gene matches: 16. The CDR3 is made up of 16 amino acids. Germline V gene lookup returns CDR1 SNHLY and CDR2 FYNNEI. The CDR3 loop is CASRGGLRGEGAEAFF. CDR3 nucleotides: TGTGCCAGCAGAGGGGGCCTCAGGGGTGAGGGGGCTGAAGCTTTCTTT.

The chain combines TRBV23-1 with TRBJ1-5, with 9 nucleotides matching TRBD1. TRBV23-1 is an ORF; its function is uncertain. J was trimmed by 5 bases and V by 4 bases; bases with no gene match: 9. This CDR3 is built from 16 residues. Here the CDR3 reads CASSRITGGGHQPQHF. The CDR3 region has the DNA TGCGCCAGCAGTCGAATTACAGGGGGCGGGCATCAGCCCCAGCATTTT.

This chain joins TRBV7-2 and TRBJ1-5; 11 nucleotides agree with TRBD1. This CDR3 has 18 residues. The germline CDR1 and CDR2 sequences are SGHTA and FQGNSA. Trimming took 3 bases from V and 5 from J; bases not matched to a gene: 12. CDR3: CASSLASGTGGRDQPQHF. The DNA of the CDR3 is TGTGCCAGCAGCTTGGCTTCCGGGACAGGGGGACGGGATCAGCCCCAGCATTTT.

The rearrangement links TRBV6-5 to TRBJ2-5; D uncertain. This CDR3 region has 16 residues. Germline V gene sequence: CDR1 MNHEY, CDR2 SVGAGI. Trimming pared 2 bases from V and 1 base from J, leaving 14 bases between. The CDR3 DNA is TGTGCCAGCAGTTACGGGCACCAGACCATCCAAGAGACCCAGTACTTC. It encodes CASSYGHQTIQETQYF.

The chain combines TRBV7-9 with TRBJ1-6; no definite D call. CDR1 is SEHNR and CDR2 is FQNEAQ in the germline V gene (reference sequence). The germline V and J ends were trimmed by 1 base and 4 bases, with 5 bases remaining between them. The CDR3 is 14 residues long. CDR3 in DNA: TGTGCCAGCAGCTTAGAACAGTATAATTCACCCCTCCACTTT. This encodes CASSLEQYNSPLHF. Combining the CDR3 with reference TRBV7-9 and TRBJ1-6 gives the whole variable domain DTGVSQNPRHKITKRGQNVTFRCDPISEHNRLYWYRQTLGQGPEFLTYFQNEAQLEKSRLLSDRFSAERPKGSFSTLEIQRTEQGDSAMYLCASSLEQYNSPLHFGNGTRLTVT.

This clone was counted a few times. The rearrangement uses TRBV14 and TRBJ2-5; no definite D call. V lost 0 bases and J lost 4, with 9 bases in between. Germline values: CDR1 SGHDN, CDR2 FVKESK. The CDR3 sequence is 14 residues long. The chain's CDR3 is CASSQDLGRETQYF. CDR3 in DNA: TGTGCCAGCAGCCAAGATCTAGGTAGAGAGACCCAGTACTTC. Supplemented by reference TRBV14 and TRBJ2-5, the full variable domain reads EAGVTQFPSHSVIEKGQTVTLRCDPISGHDNLYWYRRVMGKEIKFLLHFVKESKQDESGMPNNRFLAERTGGTYSTLKVQPAELEDSGVYFCASSQDLGRETQYFGPGTRLLVL.

This clone was counted a single time. The rearrangement uses TRBV6-1 and TRBJ1-2; no firm D call. The CDR3 runs to 11 residues. Germline CDR1 MNHNS, CDR2 SASEGT. Trimming removed 5 bases at V and 8 bases at J, with 9 bases between. The CDR3 bases are TGTGCCAGCAGTCCCCACTTCGGCTACACCTTC. Translation gives CASSPHFGYTF.

This sequence joins TRBV28 and TRBJ1-2, with 10 nucleotides matching TRBD1. The V gene end was trimmed by 6 bases and the J gene end by 3 bases; junction bases not matched to a gene: 10. The V gene's germline CDR1 is MDHEN and CDR2 SYDVKM. This CDR3 is 16 amino acids long. The DNA for the CDR3 is TGTGCCAGCAGAAGTTTAGGACAGGGGGGGCACTATGGCTACACCTTC. This translates into CASRSLGQGGHYGYTF.

V and J are TRBV10-3 and TRBJ2-3, with D maybe TRBD2 (6 bases). V was shortened by 5 bases and J by 3 bases, with 21 bases between the two germline ends. Looked up from germline, CDR1 is ENHRY and CDR2 is SYGVKD. The CDR3 contains 17 residues. The chain's CDR3 is CAISTSPQTRRTDTQYF. DNA for the CDR3: TGTGCCATCAGTACCTCCCCCCAGACTAGAAGGACAGATACGCAGTATTTT.

The chain joins TRBV27 to TRBJ2-3, with 13 nucleotides matching TRBD2. The CDR3 length is 18 residues. The junction had 14 bases not matched to a gene; V was cut back by 3 bases and J by 8 bases. CDR1 is MNHEY and CDR2 is SMNVEV in the germline V gene (reference sequence). CDR3 in DNA: TGTGCCAGCAGTTTCTCCGGACTAGCGGGAGCGGGGGAAGTTACGCAGTATTTT. As protein: CASSFSGLAGAGEVTQYF.

This chain joins TRBV6-1 and TRBJ1-1, with a tentative D call TRBD1 (5 bases). Trimming took 6 bases from V and 2 from J, leaving 13 bases between them. Germline loops: CDR1 MNHNS, CDR2 SASEGT. The CDR3 runs 14 residues. The CDR3 region has the DNA TGTGCCAGCAGCGCTCGACAGACAAACACTGAAGCTTTCTTT. This gives the protein CASSARQTNTEAFF.

This chain uses TRBV7-2 with TRBJ1-2, with D hard to call. The V gene's germline CDR1 is SGHTA and CDR2 FQGNSA. The CDR3 loop spans 13 amino acids. The V gene lost 6 bases and the J gene lost 6 bases, with 14 bases spanning the gap. The chain's CDR3 is CASSPTGGDGYTF. CDR3 coding DNA: TGTGCCAGCAGTCCTACGGGCGGGGATGGCTACACCTTC.

The genes are TRBV6-4 and TRBJ2-3; the match to TRBD2 covers 7 bases. V lost 7 bases, J lost 3 bases, and 7 bases stayed unmatched. The germline V gene has CDR1 MRHNA and CDR2 SNTAGT. The CDR3 covers 14 residues. CDR3 residues: CASKRRERTDTQYF. As DNA, the CDR3 is TGTGCCAGCAAGAGGCGGGAGAGGACAGATACGCAGTATTTT.